This T cell receptor (beta chain) is drawn from a study of technical replicates of blood from several donors (dated by TCRdb to the late 2010s). This clone was seen only once. Its antigen specificity is not known. No base quality information exists; no much larger clone differs at one position. Libraries were made using the immunoSEQ multiplex PCR assay. Imported from immuneACCESS, the table was reduced by TCRdb to in-frame sequences with V and J called. These copies leave out some clones; in studies compared against another copy, an unresolved V gene accounts for under half, and the cause of the remainder is not known. This sample has about 74,000 clones in its table, and approximately 91% of those were observed once. The ten biggest clones cover 0.41% of the sample. Reading from cysteine to phenylalanine, the CDR3 counts 13 amino acids. Here the CDR3 DNA is all that survives: 39 bases in frame from base 1. Trimming accounts for 4 bases at V and 5 bases at J, while the number of junction bases matched to no gene is 2. CDR1 and CDR2 were assigned from the germline V gene as KGHSH and LQKENI.

The chain was built from TRBV18 and TRBJ2-7; TRBD1 lines up with 10 middle nucleotides. Material: T cells isolated from PBMCs. The receptor's source is a human donor in good health. The encoded CDR3 is CASSRGTGDEQYF. The nucleotides are TGTGCCAGCTCACGAGGGACAGGGGACGAGCAGTACTTC. Here the CDR3 is joined to the reference TRBV18 and TRBJ2-7 genes, and the full variable domain is: NAGVMQNPRHLVRRRGQEARLRCSPMKGHSHVYWYRQLPEEGLKFMVYLQKENIIDESGMPKERFSAEFPKEGPSILRIQQVVRGDSAAYFCASSRGTGDEQYFGPGTRLTVT.